Sequencing of this TCR beta chain was carried out in a study of OX40 agonist ivuxolimab in advanced cancers. Study-level background: Ivuxolimab doses were 0.01, 0.1, 0.3, 1.5, 3 or 10 mg/kg every 2 weeks. Mean age approximately 59 years, range about 20 to 79; around 80% male. 40% to 50% of patients had received prior checkpoint inhibitor therapy.

Libraries were prepared by immunoSEQ multiplex PCR; TCRdb keeps only in-frame clonotypes and omits some of them. The sample contains tens of thousands of clones, approximately 95% of which appear only once. Germline-derived CDR1 and CDR2 are SGHRS and YFSETQ. This CDR3 is built from 15 residues. Trimming shortened V by 4 bases and J by 2 bases, and 14 bases separated the two germline ends. About this clone itself: Its antigen is not known.

Findings and caveats of the study: With doses of 0.1 to 3.0 mg/kg, CD4+ and CD8+ blood T cells had undergone clonal expansion by week 6.

This receptor was identified in an adult with an advanced solid tumor such as melanoma, head and neck, liver or kidney cancer. The gene calls are TRBV5-1 and TRBJ2-3; D is uncertain. The sequenced sample was CD4+ or CD8+ T cells sorted from blood, obtained in a trial of the OX40 agonist ivuxolimab. CDR3 sequence reads: CASSLDIGPTDTQYF. The DNA of the CDR3 is TGCGCCAGCAGCCTCGACATTGGGCCCACAGATACGCAGTATTTT. Supplemented by reference TRBV5-1 and TRBJ2-3, the full variable domain reads KAGVTQTPRYLIKTRGQQVTLSCSPISGHRSVSWYQQTPGQGLQFLFEYFSETQRNKGNFPGRFSGRQFSNSRSEMNVSTLELGDSALYLCASSLDIGPTDTQYFGPGTRLTVL.